This T cell receptor beta chain originates from a study of shared clonotypes between healthy human individuals. Broader study findings: Estimated richness values were generally larger in naive subsets than in memory subsets.

Template for every sorted-subset replicate PCR totaled roughly 210 ng DNA, tens of thousands of T cell genomes. Repertoires were generated with immunoSEQ multiplex PCR, while TCRdb's copy carries only in-frame clones and drops some. This sample has roughly 2,000,000 clones, with less than 95% found just once. CD8 cells regarded as naive lacked CD45RO, were positively chosen for CCR7, and omitted terminally differentiated effector memory CD45RA+ cells. Donation came from healthy HIV-negative adults that had no recent acute infections or vaccinations. Notes on this clone: The antigen is unknown.

With 4 bases removed from V and 6 bases from J, the gap between germline ends came to 20 bases. Germline V gene data show CDR1 as SGHNT and CDR2 as YYREEE (reference sequence). This CDR3 comprises 15 residues. The chain joins TRBV5-4 to TRBJ2-7, with D possibly being TRBD1 (6 bases). The sequence derives from a man aged 18 to 30 in good health. Sequencing was performed on naive CD8+ T cells sorted from blood. This CDR3 is CASSPQGRGIFEQYF. The CDR3 DNA reads as TGTGCCAGCAGCCCCCAGGGCAGGGGTATTTTCGAGCAGTACTTC.